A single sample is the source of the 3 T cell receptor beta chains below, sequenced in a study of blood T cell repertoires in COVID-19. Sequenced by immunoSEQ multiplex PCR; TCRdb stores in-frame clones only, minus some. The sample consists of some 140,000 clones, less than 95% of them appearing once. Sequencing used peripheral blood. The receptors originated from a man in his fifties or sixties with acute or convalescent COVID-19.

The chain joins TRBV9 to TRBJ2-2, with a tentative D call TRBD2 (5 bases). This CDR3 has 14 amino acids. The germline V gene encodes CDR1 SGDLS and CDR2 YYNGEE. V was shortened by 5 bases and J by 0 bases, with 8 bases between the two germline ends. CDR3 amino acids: CASRDFPNTGELFF. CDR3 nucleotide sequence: TGTGCCAGCAGGGACTTTCCGAACACCGGGGAGCTGTTTTTT.

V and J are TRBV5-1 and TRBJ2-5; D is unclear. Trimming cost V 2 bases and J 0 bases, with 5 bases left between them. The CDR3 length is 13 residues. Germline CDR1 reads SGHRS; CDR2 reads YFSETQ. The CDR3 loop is CASSFGYQETQYF. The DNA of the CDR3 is TGCGCCAGCAGCTTCGGGTACCAAGAGACCCAGTACTTC.

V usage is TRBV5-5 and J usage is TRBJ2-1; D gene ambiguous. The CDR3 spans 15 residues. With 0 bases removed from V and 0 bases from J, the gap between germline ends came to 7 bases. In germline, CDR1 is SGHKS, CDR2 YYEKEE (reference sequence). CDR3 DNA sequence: TGTGCCAGCAGCTTGGTATACAGCTCCTACAATGAGCAGTTCTTC. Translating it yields CASSLVYSSYNEQFF.